This T cell receptor beta chain was profiled in a study of human T cells and chemical hapten exposure. The overall study: How much TCR each sample yielded varied, mostly because pooled library volumes differed slightly.

Specified time point: patch test 2, 6 weeks after DPC sensitization. This sample's treatment: therapeutic diphenylcyclopropenone sensitization with weekly scalp DPC. This clonotype appeared a few times. The antigen remains undetermined. From the RACE reads, TCRdb called clonotypes with MiXCR, one entry per CDR3 protein. The data show about 110,000 distinct CDR3 sequences, with roughly 9% seen just once and more than 3% held by the top ten. Notes on the study in general: TCRs above 1 in 1000 frequency did not change with DPC sensitization.

Deletions cut 6 bases from V and 6 bases from J, with 18 bases between. This CDR3 is 13 amino acids long. Germline V CDR1 and CDR2: DFQATT, SNEGSKA (reference sequence). The chain links TRBV20-1 to TRBJ2-7, with D possibly matching TRBD1 (6 bases). The TCR originated in a woman aged 40 to 55 with alopecia areata. Some clones in this sample may be carry-over from other donors' samples. Sequencing was performed on whole blood, taken in connection with sensitization to the hapten diphenylcyclopropenone (DPC). CDR3 in DNA: TGCAGTGCCACAACTCAACAGGGATCCGAGCAGTACTTC. Protein sequence: CSATTQQGSEQYF.